A selection of T cell receptor beta chains follows, all from one sample in a study of regulatory T cells in long-lasting Graves disease. From the multiplex PCR reads, TCRdb called clonotypes with MiXCR, one entry per CDR3 protein. The sample yields around 400,000 distinct CDR3 sequences, around a sixth seen once. The sample here was peripheral blood mononuclear cells (PBMCs), taken at new diagnosis, from a patient treated with antithyroid drugs. All receptors derive from a female donor with Graves disease. Each CDR3 is given with its conserved first and last residue. D genes are given only for firm matches. Where a row states a size, it is once, few, many or the class of an expanded clone; other rows omit it.

clone_size	v_call	j_call	d_call	cdr3_aa	cdr3_nt
many	TRBV10-1	TRBJ2-3	TRBD2	CASSETSGKFADTQYF	TGCGCCAGCAGTGAGACTAGCGGGAAGTTTGCAGATACGCAGTATTTT
many	TRBV14	TRBJ2-5	-	CASSRTPPAQYF	TGTGCCAGCAGCCGGACCCCCCCGGCCCAGTACTTC
-	TRBV12-3/TRBV12-4	TRBJ1-2	-	CASSLRVSNYGYTF	TGTGCCAGCAGTTTGAGGGTCAGTAACTATGGCTACACCTTC
-	TRBV7-2	TRBJ2-7	-	CASSLESAVGSYEQYF	TGTGCCAGCAGCTTAGAGAGTGCTGTTGGGTCCTACGAGCAGTACTTC
many	TRBV28	TRBJ2-3	TRBD2	CASRTGTSGSISTDTQYF	TGTGCCAGCAGGACCGGGACTAGCGGCTCAATTAGCACAGATACGCAGTATTTT
-	TRBV20-1	TRBJ2-1	-	CSARWPGFDEYNEQFF	TGCAGTGCTAGATGGCCAGGGTTCGACGAATACAATGAGCAGTTCTTC
many	TRBV3-1	TRBJ1-1	-	CASSQQRDTEAFF	TGTGCCAGCAGCCAACAAAGGGACACTGAAGCTTTCTTT
-	TRBV20-1	TRBJ2-1	-	CSGEEHLSSYNEQFF	TGCAGTGGAGAGGAGCACCTGAGCTCCTACAATGAGCAGTTCTTC
many	TRBV12-3/TRBV12-4	TRBJ1-4	-	CASSPSEKLFF	TGTGCCAGCAGCCCTTCCGAAAAACTGTTTTTT
-	TRBV6-1	TRBJ2-2	TRBD1	CASGDRGKTGELFF	TGTGCCAGCGGCGACAGGGGGAAGACCGGGGAGCTGTTTTTT
many	TRBV12-3/TRBV12-4	TRBJ2-5	TRBD2	CASSLIAGGPLETQYF	TGTGCCAGCAGTCTGATAGCGGGAGGGCCATTAGAGACCCAGTACTTC
-	TRBV29-1	TRBJ2-2	TRBD2	CSVALAGTGELFF	TGCAGCGTTGCGCTAGCGGGAACCGGGGAGCTGTTTTTT
few	TRBV6-1	TRBJ2-3	-	CATVAGLVTDTQYF	TGTGCCACAGTCGCGGGGCTGGTCACAGATACGCAGTATTTT
-	TRBV20-1	TRBJ1-6	TRBD1	CSAHRSRGLDNSPLHF	TGCAGTGCTCACCGGTCCAGGGGGCTTGATAATTCACCCCTCCACTTT
-	TRBV5-1	TRBJ1-4	TRBD1	CASSWDRGEKLFF	TGCGCCAGCAGCTGGGACAGGGGAGAAAAACTGTTTTTT
few	TRBV24-1	TRBJ2-2	-	CATSDEGSVTGELFF	TGTGCCACCAGTGATGAGGGGTCGGTTACCGGGGAGCTGTTTTTT
-	TRBV6-1	TRBJ2-2	TRBD1	CASKLTGTGELFF	TGTGCCAGCAAACTGACAGGGACCGGGGAGCTGTTTTTT
-	TRBV9	TRBJ1-1	-	CASSPSRGETTEAFF	TGTGCCAGCAGCCCATCCCGTGGGGAGACCACTGAAGCTTTCTTT
-	TRBV28	TRBJ1-5	TRBD1	CASTLRGPDSNQPQHF	TGTGCCAGCACCCTAAGGGGGCCCGATAGCAATCAGCCCCAGCATTTT
-	TRBV4-3	TRBJ2-7	-	CASSQVRGWASSSYEQYF	TGCGCCAGCAGCCAAGTCAGGGGTTGGGCGTCGAGCTCCTACGAGCAGTACTTC
many	TRBV7-2	TRBJ2-3	TRBD2	CASRPGLAAQLDTQYF	TGTGCCAGCAGGCCGGGACTAGCCGCGCAGTTGGATACGCAGTATTTT
many	TRBV6-1	TRBJ2-5	-	CASSEGQATQETQYF	TGTGCCAGCAGTGAAGGACAGGCTACACAAGAGACCCAGTACTTC
many	TRBV6-1	TRBJ2-4	-	CASNLASHTKNIQYF	TGTGCCAGCAATCTAGCGAGCCACACCAAAAACATTCAGTACTTC
many	TRBV27	TRBJ2-4	-	CASSFGLRAKNIQYF	TGTGCCAGCAGTTTTGGGCTGCGAGCCAAAAACATTCAGTACTTC
-	TRBV5-1	TRBJ1-2	TRBD1	CASSVGEQGAINYGYTF	TGCGCCAGCAGCGTCGGGGAACAGGGGGCGATTAACTATGGCTACACCTTC
few	TRBV6-1	TRBJ1-2	TRBD1	CASTFSRTGAKALF	TGTGCCAGCACCTTCTCCCGGACAGGCGCTAAAGCCCTCTTC
many	TRBV28	TRBJ1-1	-	CASSSSWESGGARAFF	TGTGCCAGCAGTTCGTCTTGGGAATCGGGGGGCGCAAGAGCTTTCTTT
few	TRBV13	TRBJ1-1	-	CASSPRRGGGMNTEAFF	TGTGCCAGCAGCCCCAGAAGGGGGGGAGGTATGAACACTGAAGCTTTCTTT
few	TRBV6-2/TRBV6-3	TRBJ2-1	TRBD2	CASRSGTSPHNEQFF	TGTGCCAGCAGATCCGGGACTAGTCCCCACAATGAGCAGTTCTTC
many	TRBV28	TRBJ2-3	TRBD1	CASSPATGGGDTDTQYF	TGTGCCAGCAGTCCCGCGACAGGGGGCGGGGACACAGATACGCAGTATTTT
few	TRBV5-1	TRBJ1-5	-	CASSLAAGSNQPQHF	TGCGCCAGCAGCTTGGCCGCGGGGAGCAATCAGCCCCAGCATTTT
-	TRBV24-1	TRBJ1-1	-	CATSDPAIGGTEAFF	TGTGCCACCAGTGACCCCGCCATAGGAGGGACTGAAGCTTTCTTT
many	TRBV7-9	TRBJ2-2	TRBD2	CASSFLAGANTGELFF	TGTGCCAGCAGCTTCCTAGCGGGGGCTAACACCGGGGAGCTGTTTTTT
many	TRBV2	TRBJ1-3	-	CASSDSSGNTIYF	TGTGCCAGCAGTGACAGCTCTGGAAACACCATATATTTT
-	TRBV28	TRBJ1-2	-	CASNLSPYGYTF	TGTGCCAGCAACCTAAGCCCCTATGGCTACACCTTC
many	TRBV20-1	TRBJ2-7	-	CSARGTVSYEQYF	TGCAGTGCTAGAGGGACAGTCTCCTACGAGCAGTACTTC
few	TRBV6-1	TRBJ1-2	-	CASSNLDSRNYGYTF	TGTGCCAGCAGTAACCTGGACTCAAGAAACTATGGCTACACCTTC
few	TRBV20-1	TRBJ1-1	TRBD1	CSAYRQGWDTEAFF	TGCAGTGCCTATAGACAGGGGTGGGACACTGAAGCTTTCTTT
many	TRBV12-3/TRBV12-4	TRBJ2-2	TRBD1	CASRPGQYTGELFF	TGTGCCAGCAGACCGGGACAGTACACCGGGGAGCTGTTTTTT
many	TRBV27	TRBJ2-5	-	CASLKLAGGRRETQYF	TGTGCCAGCCTAAAGTTGGCGGGCGGTCGGAGGGAGACCCAGTACTTC
many	TRBV6-2/TRBV6-3	TRBJ2-5	TRBD2	CASSELAGEGETQYF	TGTGCCAGCAGTGAGTTAGCGGGCGAGGGGGAGACCCAGTACTTC
many	TRBV6-1	TRBJ1-5	-	CASSRGLINQPQHF	TGTGCCAGCAGCCGGGGCCTCATCAATCAGCCCCAGCATTTT
-	TRBV7-9	TRBJ2-7	TRBD1	CASTPGQGSYEQYF	TGTGCCAGCACCCCGGGACAGGGAAGCTACGAGCAGTACTTC
-	TRBV6-1	TRBJ1-5	TRBD1	CASSPSGTGTSNQPQHF	TGTGCCAGCAGTCCGTCCGGGACAGGAACTAGCAATCAGCCCCAGCATTTT
few	TRBV7-2	TRBJ1-2	TRBD1	CASSPGQGGWGYTF	TGTGCCAGCAGCCCCGGACAGGGAGGTTGGGGCTACACCTTC
many	TRBV27	TRBJ2-3	-	CASSPLGTPKAQYF	TGTGCCAGCAGTCCCCTAGGGACTCCCAAGGCGCAGTATTTT
-	TRBV7-9	TRBJ2-2	TRBD1	CASSPQGQGTGELFF	TGCGCCAGCAGCCCCCAGGGACAGGGGACCGGGGAGCTGTTTTTT